Below, 28 T cell receptor beta chains from the same sample are listed, as sequenced in a study of cytomegalovirus exposure and HLA in healthy donors. The primer mix had 60 Vbeta and 13 Jbeta primers. Only in-frame clones appear in the TCRdb table, and some are missing; sequencing was by immunoSEQ multiplex PCR. The sample has about 140,000 clones; about 80% are singletons. The material sequenced was PBMCs. All receptors derive from a woman aged 60-75 years in good health and CMV-seropositive.

V is TRBV6-4 and J is TRBJ2-3, with 7 bases aligning to TRBD1. The CDR3 has 14 residues. With V trimmed by 4 bases and J by 2 bases, 3 bases remained unmatched. CDR1 is MRHNA, CDR2 SNTAGT, per germline. The CDR3 region has the DNA TGTGCCAGCAGTGGGGGGACAGACACAGATACGCAGTATTTT. As protein: CASSGGTDTDTQYF.

This chain connects TRBV7-2 to TRBJ2-4; D perhaps matches TRBD1 (5 bases). The germline CDR1 and CDR2 sequences are SGHTA and FQGNSA. Trimming cost V 1 base and J 8 bases, with 6 bases left between them. The CDR3 extends over 12 amino acids. The CDR3 here is CASSLVGDIQYF. The CDR3 DNA reads as TGTGCCAGCAGCTTAGTAGGGGACATTCAGTACTTC. Full variable domain (rest looked up from reference TRBV7-2 and TRBJ2-4): GAGVSQSPSNKVTEKGKDVELRCDPISGHTALYWYRQSLGQGLEFLIYFQGNSAPDKSGLPSDRFSAERTGGSVSTLTIQRTQQEDSAVYLCASSLVGDIQYFGAGTRLSVL.

The rearrangement uses TRBV4-2 and TRBJ2-2, with TRBD1 as a possible D gene (5 bases). V shed 0 bases and J shed 6 bases, with 11 bases lying between them. This CDR3 region has 15 residues. Per germline, CDR1 LGHNA and CDR2 YNFKEQ. The CDR3 DNA sequence: TGTGCCAGCAGCCAAGATGTAGGGGCAGCCGGGGAGCTGTTTTTT. Translated: CASSQDVGAAGELFF.

This rearrangement joins TRBV4-3 to TRBJ1-2; the D is unclear. The CDR3 consists of 13 residues. The V and J ends lost 1 base and 8 bases respectively, with 11 bases between them. Per germline, CDR1 LGHNA and CDR2 YSLEER. DNA of the CDR3: TGCGCCAGCAGCCAAGTCCGAGGAGGGGGCTACACCTTC. Amino acid sequence: CASSQVRGGGYTF.

CDR3 amino acids: CASMVEEGAQETQYF. The DNA for the CDR3 is TGTGCCAGCATGGTGGAGGAGGGGGCGCAAGAGACCCAGTACTTC. The chain joins TRBV27 to TRBJ2-5, with a weak D call TRBD1 (7 bases). CDR1 and CDR2 (germline): MNHEY, SMNVEV (reference sequence). Between the trimmed V and J ends, which lost 7 bases and 2 bases, there was a span of 17 bases. The CDR3 contains 15 residues.

This rearrangement joins TRBV28 to TRBJ2-7; 9 positions agree with TRBD2. J gave up 2 bases and V 4 bases, and 0 bases lay outside the gene matches. The CDR3 covers 13 residues. Germline-derived CDR1 and CDR2 are MDHEN and SYDVKM. Written as DNA, the CDR3 is TGTGCCAGCAGTTCTAGCGGGGCCTACGAGCAGTACTTC. Translation: CASSSSGAYEQYF.

The chain carries TRBV28 and TRBJ1-1, with TRBD1 as a possible D gene (5 bases). Germline CDR1 is MDHEN and CDR2 is SYDVKM. The germline V and J ends were trimmed by 5 bases and 2 bases, with 12 bases remaining between them. The CDR3 sequence is 14 residues long. The CDR3 DNA follows: TGTGCCAGCAGTGGAGGGACGATAAACACTGAAGCTTTCTTT. Its translation is CASSGGTINTEAFF. Together with reference TRBV28 and TRBJ1-1, the CDR3 gives the full variable domain: DVKVTQSSRYLVKRTGEKVFLECVQDMDHENMFWYRQDPGLGLRLIYFSYDVKMKEKGDIPEGYSVSREKKERFSLILESASTNQTSMYLCASSGGTINTEAFFGQGTRLTVV.

The genes are TRBV5-6 and TRBJ2-3, with TRBD1 matching over 8 bases. Trimming removed 7 bases from V and 10 bases from J; junction bases left unmatched: 11. The CDR3 covers 13 residues. From germline, CDR1 is SGHDT and CDR2 YYEEEE. The chain's CDR3 is CASGKNADRAQYF. For the CDR3, the DNA is TGTGCCAGCGGCAAAAATGCGGACAGGGCGCAGTATTTT.

The V gene is TRBV7-2, the J gene TRBJ2-7, with D possibly matching TRBD2 (6 bases). The CDR3 contains 14 residues. Per germline, CDR1 SGHTA and CDR2 FQGNSA. V was clipped by 2 bases and J by 5 bases, with 13 bases between them. The CDR3 loop reads CASSLFREPHEQYF. The CDR3 DNA reads TGTGCCAGCAGCTTATTCCGGGAGCCCCACGAGCAGTACTTC. Combining the CDR3 with reference TRBV7-2 and TRBJ2-7 gives the whole variable domain GAGVSQSPSNKVTEKGKDVELRCDPISGHTALYWYRQSLGQGLEFLIYFQGNSAPDKSGLPSDRFSAERTGGSVSTLTIQRTQQEDSAVYLCASSLFREPHEQYFGPGTRLTVT.

There are a few counts of this clone. The chain has TRBV28 and TRBJ2-7; possible D gene TRBD1, 6 bases. CDR1 is MDHEN and CDR2 is SYDVKM in the germline V gene. This CDR3 has 13 amino acids. V shed 7 bases and J shed 3 bases, with 13 bases lying between them. CDR3 amino acids: CASTARGYYEQYF. CDR3 sequence (DNA): TGTGCCAGCACGGCCAGGGGATACTACGAGCAGTACTTC.

The V gene is TRBV19, the J gene TRBJ2-1; TRBD2 matches at 7 bases. Germline values: CDR1 LNHDA, CDR2 SQIVND (reference sequence). The CDR3 extends over 14 amino acids. The J segment lost 5 bases and the V segment lost 5 bases, leaving 6 bases of the junction unmatched. DNA for the CDR3: TGTGCCAGTAGTCTCGAGCGGGGAAACAATGAGCAGTTCTTC. Amino acids: CASSLERGNNEQFF.

This clone occurred once. The V call is TRBV11-2, the J call TRBJ2-1, with TRBD2 matching over 10 bases. The CDR3 runs to 16 residues. Trimming removed 6 bases from V and 7 bases from J; junction bases left unmatched: 12. Germline V gene data show CDR1 as SGHAT and CDR2 as FQNNGV. Here the CDR3 reads CASSTSATSGPNEQFF. The CDR3 DNA is TGTGCCAGCAGTACCTCCGCGACTAGCGGGCCAAATGAGCAGTTCTTC. The full variable domain, in which reference TRBV11-2 and TRBJ2-1 provide the parts outside the CDR3, is EAGVAQSPRYKIIEKRQSVAFWCNPISGHATLYWYQQILGQGPKLLIQFQNNGVVDDSQLPKDRFSAERLKGVDSTLKIQPAKLEDSAVYLCASSTSATSGPNEQFFGPGTRLTVL.

The chain is built from TRBV4-1 and TRBJ2-7; D is possibly TRBD1 (5 bases). The CDR3 consists of 18 residues. Germline CDR1 is MGHRA and CDR2 is YSYEKL. V was trimmed by 0 bases and J by 0 bases, leaving 18 bases between them. The CDR3 nucleotides read TGCGCCAGCAGCCAAGATTCCGAGACAGCAACCAGCTCCTACGAGCAGTACTTC. This sequence encodes CASSQDSETATSSYEQYF.

The rearrangement links TRBV7-9 to TRBJ2-1; D remains ambiguous. Germline assignment: CDR1 SEHNR and CDR2 FQNEAQ (reference sequence). V was cut by 7 bases and J by 1 base, with 17 bases left in between. The length of the CDR3 is 16 residues. CDR3 DNA: TGTGCCAGCACCGCCCGACTTGGCGGTTCCTACAATGAGCAGTTCTTC. Protein product: CASTARLGGSYNEQFF.

This clone appeared once. The chain carries TRBV7-2 and TRBJ1-6; TRBD1 might be the D (5 bases). The ends were cut back, 1 base at V and 7 bases at J, with 14 bases in the middle. CDR1 and CDR2 from the germline V gene are SGHTA and FQGNSA. This CDR3 has 16 residues. CDR3 nucleotides: TGTGCCAGCAGCTTAGGGCCCGTCGGGGGAAATTCACCCCTCCACTTT. This translates into CASSLGPVGGNSPLHF.

The chain carries TRBV5-1 and TRBJ2-1, with 13 bases identical to TRBD2. CDR1 is SGHRS and CDR2 is YFSETQ in the germline V gene. J lost 6 bases, V lost 4 bases, and 4 bases had no gene match. The CDR3 has 15 residues. The CDR3 here is CASSQGLAGVNEQFF. The DNA for the CDR3 is TGCGCCAGCAGCCAAGGACTAGCGGGAGTCAATGAGCAGTTCTTC.

The chain is built from TRBV19 and TRBJ1-5; weak D call: TRBD1 (5 bases). The germline V and J ends were trimmed by 6 bases and 5 bases, with 17 bases remaining between them. The germline CDR1 and CDR2 sequences are LNHDA and SQIVND (reference sequence). CDR3 size: 15 residues. The CDR3 DNA reads TGTGCCAGTAGGGTCCCGGGACTGCAAGATCAGCCCCAGCATTTT. Residues: CASRVPGLQDQPQHF.

In its sample, this clone was seen a few times. V gene TRBV18 combines with J gene TRBJ2-5; 7 nucleotides match TRBD1. The germline V gene has CDR1 KGHSH and CDR2 LQKENI. The V and J ends lost 1 base and 4 bases, in that order; junction bases with no gene match: 0. The CDR3 runs to 13 residues. In DNA, the CDR3 is TGTGCCAGCTCACCACAGGGGGCAGAGACCCAGTACTTC. Encoded protein: CASSPQGAETQYF.

With regard to this clone: At one end the junction does not follow the germline gene, possibly because of a read error. This sample includes further DNA sequences coding for the same CDR3. This sequence joins TRBV10-3 and TRBJ2-7; 7 nucleotides line up with TRBD1. Germline V gene sequence: CDR1 ENHRY, CDR2 SYGVKD. This CDR3 has 16 residues. This chain's CDR3 is CAIKERAGQVKNEQYF. The CDR3 bases are TGTGCCATCAAGGAAAGGGCCGGACAGGTGAAGAACGAGCAGTATTTC.

The V gene is TRBV6-6, the J gene TRBJ1-6; D is unresolved. The CDR3 runs 14 residues. V was trimmed by 2 bases and J by 7 bases, leaving 9 bases between them. Germline assignment: CDR1 MNHNY and CDR2 SVGAGI (reference sequence). The CDR3 protein is CASSYQKNNSPLHF. The CDR3 DNA reads TGTGCCAGCAGTTACCAGAAAAACAATTCACCCCTCCACTTT.

This chain links TRBV6-1 with TRBJ2-5; TRBD2 agrees at 10 bases. Germline V gene lookup returns CDR1 MNHNS and CDR2 SASEGT. J lost 0 bases, V lost 2 bases, and 3 bases had no gene match. The CDR3 totals 16 residues. This chain's CDR3 is CASSEFTSGDQETQYF. CDR3 nucleotide sequence: TGTGCCAGCAGTGAATTTACTAGCGGGGACCAAGAGACCCAGTACTTC.

This clone turned up a few times. This rearrangement joins TRBV28 to TRBJ1-1, with 7 bases lining up with TRBD1. Looked up from germline, CDR1 is MDHEN and CDR2 is SYDVKM. The CDR3 has 15 amino acids. J gave up 0 bases and V 3 bases, and 4 bases lay outside the gene matches. The CDR3 nucleotides are TGTGCCAGCAGTTTCGAGGGGGCCGTGAACACTGAAGCTTTCTTT. Translating it yields CASSFEGAVNTEAFF.

This clone has a single count. V is TRBV5-4 and J is TRBJ1-2; D uncertain. The CDR3 has 12 residues. The V gene's germline CDR1 is SGHNT and CDR2 YYREEE (reference sequence). The V and J ends lost 7 bases and 8 bases respectively, with 15 bases between them. DNA of the CDR3: TGTGCCAGCTCCCCCCCTGAGGGAGGCTACACCTTC. Translation gives CASSPPEGGYTF.

The chain combines TRBV30 with TRBJ2-3; D unresolved. V was shortened by 0 bases and J by 3 bases, with 13 bases between the two germline ends. The CDR3 is made up of 15 amino acids. The germline V gene has CDR1 GTSNPN and CDR2 SVGIG (reference sequence). This CDR3 reads CAWSVPLIATDTQYF. As DNA, the CDR3 is TGTGCCTGGAGTGTACCCCTCATTGCGACAGATACGCAGTATTTT.

This clone occurred once. The chain links TRBV7-2 to TRBJ1-2; D not certain. The CDR3 has 12 amino acids. Looked up from germline, CDR1 is SGHTA and CDR2 is FQGNSA. Between the trimmed V and J ends, which lost 0 bases and 8 bases, there was a span of 7 bases. The CDR3 DNA sequence: TGTGCCAGCAGCTTAGCCCCCCTGGGCTACACCTTC. Protein sequence: CASSLAPLGYTF.

This chain joins TRBV19 and TRBJ2-5, with 11 bases matching TRBD2. The germline V gene has CDR1 LNHDA and CDR2 SQIVND (reference sequence). CDR3 size: 15 residues. V lost 9 bases and J lost 5; bases outside the gene matches: 11. The CDR3 DNA reads TGTGCCAGCCTCGATGGTAGCGGGAGGGATGAGACCCAGTACTTC. The encoded protein is CASLDGSGRDETQYF.

The chain employs TRBV5-4 and TRBJ1-2, with 8 bases that match TRBD1. Germline values: CDR1 SGHNT, CDR2 YYREEE (reference sequence). The length of the CDR3 is 14 residues. Losses at the gene ends were 0 bases for V and 8 bases for J; bases not matched to a gene: 6. The CDR3: CASSLGQGAGGYTF. CDR3 DNA: TGTGCCAGCAGCTTGGGGCAGGGGGCGGGCGGCTACACCTTC.

V gene TRBV7-2 combines with J gene TRBJ2-1, with 13 bases identical to TRBD2. The V gene's germline CDR1 is SGHTA and CDR2 FQGNSA. Losses at the gene ends were 5 bases for V and 14 bases for J; bases not matched to a gene: 9. The CDR3 runs to 14 residues. CDR3 coding DNA: TGTGCCAGCAGCCCGGGGGGACTAGCGGGATTGGAGTTCTTC. Encoded protein: CASSPGGLAGLEFF.